Presented here are 5 T cell receptor beta chains from one specimen sequenced in a study of cytomegalovirus exposure and HLA in healthy donors. The method was immunoSEQ multiplex PCR; TCRdb's version includes in-frame clones alone and lacks a portion of them. This table holds hundreds of thousands of clones, around 87% found once. Sequenced: PBMCs. These receptors all come from a woman in her late teens or twenties in good health and CMV-seronegative.

The V call is TRBV27, the J call TRBJ1-4; D not certain. The V gene's germline CDR1 is MNHEY and CDR2 SMNVEV (reference sequence). V was cut by 9 bases and J by 7 bases, with 12 bases left in between. The CDR3 has 12 residues. The CDR3 nucleotides are TGTGCCAGACAAAAAATGGTTGAAAAACTGTTTTTT. Residues: CARQKMVEKLFF.

The chain employs TRBV15 and TRBJ2-7, with D possibly TRBD2 on 6 matching bases. V was clipped by 1 base and J by 5 bases, with 6 bases between them. This CDR3 spans 12 amino acids. Germline CDR1 and CDR2: LNHNV and YYDKDF (reference sequence). CDR3 sequence: CATSRGGDEQYF. The CDR3 nucleotides read TGTGCCACCAGCAGAGGGGGGGACGAGCAGTACTTC.

This sequence joins TRBV7-9 and TRBJ1-1; D might be TRBD1 (6 bases). V was shortened by 6 bases and J by 0 bases, with 14 bases between the two germline ends. This CDR3 comprises 15 residues. CDR1 SEHNR and CDR2 FQNEAQ come from the germline V gene (reference sequence). The CDR3 bases are TGTGCCAGCAGATCGACCACAGGGCTGAACACTGAAGCTTTCTTT. Protein sequence: CASRSTTGLNTEAFF.

The CDR3 bases are TGTGCCAGCAGCCCGGCAGGGACAGGGAGCGCTGAAGCTTTCTTT. Amino acids: CASSPAGTGSAEAFF. This chain uses TRBV2 with TRBJ1-1, with 9 bases that match TRBD1. V dropped 6 bases and J dropped 6; count of bases not matched to a gene: 11. The CDR3 contains 15 residues. The germline V gene encodes CDR1 SNHLY and CDR2 FYNNEI. The full variable domain, completed using reference TRBV2 and TRBJ1-1, is EPEVTQTPSHQVTQMGQEVILRCVPISNHLYFYWYRQILGQKVEFLVSFYNNEISEKSEIFDDQFSVERPDGSNFTLKIRSTKLEDSAMYFCASSPAGTGSAEAFFGQGTRLTVV.

The gene calls are TRBV7-9 and TRBJ1-5, with D uncertain. V was cut by 3 bases and J by 6 bases, with 9 bases left in between. Germline CDR1 and CDR2: SEHNR and FQNEAQ (reference sequence). The CDR3 covers 13 residues. Written as DNA, the CDR3 is TGTGCCAGCAGCTTGGCATTTGGTCAGCCCCAGCATTTT. Protein product: CASSLAFGQPQHF.